This TCR beta chain was sequenced in a study of shared clonotypes between healthy human individuals. Unsorted PBMC DNA was run through sequencing on ten immunoSEQ deep assay plates. Measured with immunoSEQ multiplex PCR; TCRdb has only the in-frame clones, and not every one. This table holds 450,000 to 600,000 clones, roughly 85% found once. This clone was counted a single time. The source is a woman in her thirties or forties in good health. Some clones in this sample may be carry-over from other donors' samples. Sequences were obtained from PBMCs.

CDR3 loop: CASKPLFRGLSNQPQHF. The CDR3 nucleotides read TGTGCCAGCAAGCCCCTCTTCAGGGGACTTAGCAATCAGCCCCAGCATTTT. The chain employs TRBV6-4 and TRBJ1-5; D might be TRBD1 (6 bases). Trimming took 7 bases from V and 0 from J, leaving 19 bases between them. CDR3 length: 17 residues. The germline CDR1 and CDR2 sequences are MRHNA and SNTAGT.